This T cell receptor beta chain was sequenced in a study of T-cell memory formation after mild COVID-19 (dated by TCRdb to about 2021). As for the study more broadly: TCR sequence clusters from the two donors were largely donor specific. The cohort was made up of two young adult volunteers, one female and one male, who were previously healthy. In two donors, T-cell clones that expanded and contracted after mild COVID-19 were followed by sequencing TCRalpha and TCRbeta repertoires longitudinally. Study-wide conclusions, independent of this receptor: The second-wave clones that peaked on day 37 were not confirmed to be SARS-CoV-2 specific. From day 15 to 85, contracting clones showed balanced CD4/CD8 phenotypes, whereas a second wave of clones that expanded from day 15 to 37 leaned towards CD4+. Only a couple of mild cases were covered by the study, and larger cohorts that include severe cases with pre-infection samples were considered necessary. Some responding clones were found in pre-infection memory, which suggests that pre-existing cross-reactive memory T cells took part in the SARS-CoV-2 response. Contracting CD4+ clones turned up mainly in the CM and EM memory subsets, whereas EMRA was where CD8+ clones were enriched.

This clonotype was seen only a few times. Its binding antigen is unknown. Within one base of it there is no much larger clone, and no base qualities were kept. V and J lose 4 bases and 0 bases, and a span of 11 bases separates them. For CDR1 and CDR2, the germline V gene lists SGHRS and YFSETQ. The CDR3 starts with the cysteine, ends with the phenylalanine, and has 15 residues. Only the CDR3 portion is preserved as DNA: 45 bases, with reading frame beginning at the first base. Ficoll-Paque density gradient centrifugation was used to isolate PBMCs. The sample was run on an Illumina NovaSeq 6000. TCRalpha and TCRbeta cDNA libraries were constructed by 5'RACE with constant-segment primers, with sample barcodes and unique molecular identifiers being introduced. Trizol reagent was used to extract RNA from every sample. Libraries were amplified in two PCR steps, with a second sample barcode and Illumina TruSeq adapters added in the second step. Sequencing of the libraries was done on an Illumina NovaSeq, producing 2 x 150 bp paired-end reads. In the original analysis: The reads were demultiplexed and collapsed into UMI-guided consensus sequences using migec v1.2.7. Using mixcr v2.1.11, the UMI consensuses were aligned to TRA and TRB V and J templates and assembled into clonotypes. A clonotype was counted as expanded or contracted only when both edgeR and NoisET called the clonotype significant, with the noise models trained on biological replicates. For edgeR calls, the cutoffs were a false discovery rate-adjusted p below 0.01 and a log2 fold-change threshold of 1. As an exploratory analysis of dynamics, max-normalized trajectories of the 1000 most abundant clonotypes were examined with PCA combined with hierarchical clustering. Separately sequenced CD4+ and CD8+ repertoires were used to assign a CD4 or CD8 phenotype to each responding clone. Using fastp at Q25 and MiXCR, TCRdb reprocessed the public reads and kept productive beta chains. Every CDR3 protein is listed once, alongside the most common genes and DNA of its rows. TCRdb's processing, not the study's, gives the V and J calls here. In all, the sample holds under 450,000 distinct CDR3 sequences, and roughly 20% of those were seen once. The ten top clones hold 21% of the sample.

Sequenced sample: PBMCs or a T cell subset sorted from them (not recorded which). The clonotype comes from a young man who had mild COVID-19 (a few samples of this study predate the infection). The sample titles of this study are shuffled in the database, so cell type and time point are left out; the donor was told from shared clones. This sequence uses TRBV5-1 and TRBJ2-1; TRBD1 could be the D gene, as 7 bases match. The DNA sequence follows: TGCGCCAGCAGCCAGGGGGGCGGCTCCTACAATGAGCAGTTCTTC. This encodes CASSQGGGSYNEQFF.